One and the same sample provided the 9 T cell receptor beta chains below, sequenced in a study of blood T cell repertoires in COVID-19. The assay was immunoSEQ multiplex PCR, and TCRdb's table has in-frame clones only and misses some. The sample contains some 51,000 clones, approximately 90% of which appear only once. Sequencing was carried out using peripheral blood. These receptors came from a human donor with active COVID-19. The donor label of this sample is uncertain.

This clone was seen only once. This sequence joins TRBV18 and TRBJ2-4, with D hard to call. V lost 3 bases and J 5 bases, leaving 8 bases between the germline ends. This CDR3 spans 13 amino acids. Germline CDR1 is KGHSH and CDR2 is LQKENI. CDR3 in amino acids: CASSPPPENIQYF. In nucleotides, the CDR3 is TGTGCCAGCTCACCCCCTCCCGAAAACATTCAGTACTTC.

The rearrangement links TRBV3-1 (or the pseudogene TRBV3-2) to TRBJ1-2; 7 bases agree with TRBD1. Germline CDR1 reads LGHDT; CDR2 reads YNNKEL (reference sequence). The CDR3 spans 14 residues. With V trimmed by 1 base and J by 4 bases, 3 bases remained unmatched. The CDR3 sequence is CASSQGQGGYGYTF. DNA of the CDR3: TGTGCCAGCAGCCAAGGACAGGGAGGCTATGGCTACACCTTC.

The J gene is TRBJ1-1, the V gene TRBV9; D may be TRBD1 (5 bases). Germline CDR1 is SGDLS and CDR2 is YYNGEE. V was shortened by 0 bases and J by 7 bases, with 19 bases between the two germline ends. The CDR3 totals 16 residues. CDR3 protein: CASSVGRGPSRSEAFF. The CDR3 region has the DNA TGTGCCAGCAGCGTAGGGAGGGGCCCCTCGAGGAGTGAAGCTTTCTTT. The full variable domain, in which reference TRBV9 and TRBJ1-1 provide the parts outside the CDR3, is DSGVTQTPKHLITATGQRVTLRCSPRSGDLSVYWYQQSLDQGLQFLIQYYNGEERAKGNILERFSAQQFPDLHSELNLSSLELGDSALYFCASSVGRGPSRSEAFFGQGTRLTVV.

The chain joins TRBV19 to TRBJ1-4; D is perhaps TRBD1 (6 bases). The V gene's germline CDR1 is LNHDA and CDR2 SQIVND (reference sequence). The CDR3 spans 16 residues. V was cut by 3 bases and J by 4 bases, with 15 bases left in between. The CDR3 is CASSMVDSLNNEKLFF. CDR3 nucleotides: TGTGCCAGTAGTATGGTGGACAGCCTGAATAATGAAAAACTGTTTTTT.

The chain is built from TRBV29-1 and TRBJ2-4; D might be TRBD1 (6 bases). Trimming removed 6 bases at V and 10 bases at J, with 19 bases between. CDR1 SQVTM and CDR2 ANQGSEA come from the germline V gene. The CDR3 runs to 13 residues. CDR3 in amino acids: CSVQKGDTHIQYF. CDR3 sequence (DNA): TGCAGCGTACAGAAAGGGGACACCCATATTCAGTACTTC.

V gene TRBV19 combines with J gene TRBJ2-6; D is possibly TRBD1 (6 bases). V was cut by 7 bases and J by 0 bases, with 19 bases left in between. This CDR3 has 18 amino acids. Germline lookup yields CDR1 LNHDA and CDR2 SQIVND (reference sequence). CDR3 residues: CASTLQQGRISGANVLTF. CDR3 bases: TGTGCCAGTACTCTCCAACAGGGCAGGATCTCTGGGGCCAACGTCCTGACTTTC.

The chain employs TRBV27 and TRBJ1-4, with a weak D call TRBD1 (5 bases). The CDR3 loop spans 13 amino acids. Trimming cost V 6 bases and J 7 bases, with 12 bases left between them. CDR1 is MNHEY and CDR2 is SMNVEV in the germline V gene (reference sequence). CDR3 bases: TGTGCCAGCAGGACCCAAAGGGGTGAAAAACTGTTTTTT. Its protein is CASRTQRGEKLFF.

The chain recombines TRBV27 with TRBJ2-4; 7 bases match TRBD2. The J segment lost 7 bases and the V segment lost 2 bases, leaving 2 bases of the junction unmatched. CDR3 length: 13 residues. Germline CDR1 MNHEY, CDR2 SMNVEV (reference sequence). CDR3 loop: CASSLAGVNIQYF. CDR3 nucleotide sequence: TGTGCCAGCAGTTTAGCGGGAGTTAACATTCAGTACTTC.

This CDR3 is CASSVAPSNTEAFF. CDR3 in DNA: TGTGCCAGCAGCGTAGCTCCGTCGAACACTGAAGCTTTCTTT. The rearrangement uses TRBV9 and TRBJ1-1, with D hard to call. Trimming removed 0 bases at V and 1 base at J, with 7 bases between. The germline CDR1 and CDR2 sequences are SGDLS and YYNGEE. The CDR3 covers 14 residues.